These T cell receptor beta chains were read from a single sample in a study of long-term antiretroviral therapy in people with HIV. TCRdb's copy holds only in-frame clones and misses some; the assay was immunoSEQ multiplex PCR. The sample shows some 13,000 clones, 80% of them seen only once. This specimen was unsorted PBMCs, taken 3.2 years before starting antiretroviral therapy. The source is a man in his forties or fifties with HIV. Both conserved end residues are trimmed from each CDR3. Each record gives: V gene, J gene, CDR3 protein.

V gene: TRBV11-2; J gene: TRBJ2-1; CDR3 protein: ASSLNSHRGNEQF
V gene: TRBV18; J gene: TRBJ1-1; CDR3 protein: ASSPRDSSNTEAF
V gene: TRBV6-1; J gene: TRBJ1-1; CDR3 protein: ASSPGPYTEAF
V gene: TRBV5-1; J gene: TRBJ1-3; CDR3 protein: ASSLEAGSGNTIY
V gene: TRBV28; J gene: TRBJ2-7; CDR3 protein: ASSTRDSLSYEQY
V gene: TRBV5-1; J gene: TRBJ2-1; CDR3 protein: ASSQGDRGYNEQF
V gene: TRBV5-6; J gene: TRBJ1-3; CDR3 protein: ASSPLTGSGNTIY
V gene: TRBV2; J gene: TRBJ2-7; CDR3 protein: ASSLTSDSLSYEQY
V gene: TRBV7-2; J gene: TRBJ2-1; CDR3 protein: ASSKTRDLYSQF
V gene: TRBV6-6; J gene: TRBJ1-1; CDR3 protein: ASSPDSIMNTEAF
V gene: TRBV7-2; J gene: TRBJ2-5; CDR3 protein: ASSLARETQY
V gene: TRBV7-2; J gene: TRBJ1-4; CDR3 protein: ASSRGAGGREKLF
V gene: TRBV5-4; J gene: -; CDR3 protein: ASSRDLSSYEQY
V gene: TRBV5-1; J gene: TRBJ2-2; CDR3 protein: ASSLGRDKSGELF
V gene: TRBV6-6; J gene: TRBJ2-1; CDR3 protein: ASSAGGYNEQF
V gene: TRBV5-1; J gene: TRBJ2-7; CDR3 protein: ASSLQQAYEQY
V gene: TRBV11-2; J gene: TRBJ1-6; CDR3 protein: ASSLGFPKGYNSPLH
V gene: TRBV29-1; J gene: TRBJ1-1; CDR3 protein: SVYSGRAHTEAF
V gene: TRBV9; J gene: TRBJ1-2; CDR3 protein: ASTGPSESYGYT
V gene: TRBV15; J gene: TRBJ2-7; CDR3 protein: ATSRGRGSGYEQY
V gene: TRBV18; J gene: TRBJ2-3; CDR3 protein: ASSPTSGGTLSTDTQY
V gene: TRBV5-8; J gene: TRBJ2-6; CDR3 protein: ASSPGGANVLT
V gene: TRBV30; J gene: TRBJ1-6; CDR3 protein: AWNLPTGYNSPLH
V gene: TRBV29-1; J gene: TRBJ1-2; CDR3 protein: SVGDGNYGYT
V gene: TRBV15; J gene: TRBJ2-7; CDR3 protein: ATSRLDQGEQY
V gene: TRBV18; J gene: TRBJ1-1; CDR3 protein: ASSPIRGSGVSAEAF
V gene: TRBV6-1; J gene: TRBJ1-1; CDR3 protein: ASRGWVNTEAF
V gene: TRBV27; J gene: TRBJ1-5; CDR3 protein: ASSSSHSNQPQH
V gene: TRBV18; J gene: TRBJ2-1; CDR3 protein: ASSPPRGSGGSSYNEQF
V gene: TRBV18; J gene: TRBJ2-3; CDR3 protein: ASSPQGGDTQY
V gene: TRBV5-5; J gene: TRBJ1-2; CDR3 protein: ASSLADGIYGYT
V gene: TRBV7-6; J gene: TRBJ2-1; CDR3 protein: AREPGRLRGHSYNEQF
V gene: TRBV19; J gene: TRBJ1-1; CDR3 protein: ASSIRTTGDTEAF
V gene: TRBV6-5; J gene: TRBJ1-6; CDR3 protein: ASGRQGGNSPLH